This T cell receptor beta chain was retrieved from a study of human T cells and chemical hapten exposure. On the study more broadly: DPC 0.01% went on the upper back by patch test, with reading at 6 days.

This clonotype has at least ten counts. Time point specified: patch test 3, about 24 weeks after DPC sensitization. Described treatment: therapeutic diphenylcyclopropenone sensitization with weekly scalp DPC. RNA extraction used unfractionated whole blood as the source of total RNA. The donor pool consisted of alopecia patients aged 18 to 70 years, considered suitable for DPC. Unique molecular identifiers were attached to individual cDNA molecules during library preparation. TCRdb re-called the RACE reads with MiXCR, one entry per CDR3 protein. The sample holds over 35,000 distinct CDR3 sequences, more than 9.5% seen once. Trimming shortened V by 8 bases and J by 5 bases, and 15 bases separated the two germline ends. The CDR3 consists of 13 residues. The germline V gene encodes CDR1 MNHNY and CDR2 SVGAGI (reference sequence).

The input for sequencing was whole blood, taken in connection with sensitization to the hapten diphenylcyclopropenone (DPC). The V and J genes are TRBV6-6 and TRBJ1-1, with D tentatively TRBD1 (5 bases). The sequence came from a woman between 40 and 50 years old with alopecia areata. Some clones in this sample may be carry-over from other donors' samples. The CDR3 loop is CASDGGDQTEAFF. CDR3 sequence (DNA): TGTGCCAGCGACGGAGGGGACCAAACTGAAGCTTTCTTT.